This T cell receptor (beta chain) emerged from a study of tumor and adjacent non-tumor tissue in lung cancer. Trimming shortened V by 8 bases and J by 0 bases, and 13 bases separated the two germline ends. The CDR3 extends over 15 amino acids. Germline V CDR1 and CDR2: SEHNR, FQNEAQ (reference sequence). Study-level findings and limits: Normal lung showed higher cumulative top 100 clone frequency than tumor. Compared with tumor, normal lung showed significantly lower TCR diversity.

As for this clonotype: What it binds is unknown.

A modified ARM-PCR protocol with three rounds of nested PCR amplified TCRbeta. TCRdb redid the calling of the multiplex PCR reads with MiXCR, one entry per CDR3 protein. The sample holds about 48,000 distinct CDR3 sequences, around 59% seen once. RNA was extracted from bulk tissue without any cell sorting. More than 3 cm separated this lung sample from the edge of the tumor. Donors were chemotherapy-naive, newly diagnosed lung cancer surgical patients in China, August–late 2014. The chain links TRBV7-9 to TRBJ1-4; D gene unclear. The specimen sequenced was distant non-tumor lung tissue. This sequence was found in a woman in her 70s with non-small cell lung cancer. CDR3 coding DNA: TGTGCCAGCGGATTAAGGATAGCAACTAATGAAAAACTGTTTTTT. Protein: CASGLRIATNEKLFF.